The TCR beta chain under discussion was sequenced for a study of technical replicates of blood from a few donors. V shed 3 bases and J shed 4 bases, with 12 bases lying between them. Germline CDR1 and CDR2: MDHEN and SYDVKM. The CDR3 extends over 14 amino acids. TCRdb's copy holds only in-frame clones and misses some; the assay was immunoSEQ multiplex PCR. The sample includes just over 75,000 clones, 90% to 95% of them seen just once. The sample comprised T cells isolated from PBMCs. The clonotype originates from a human donor in good health. The chain has TRBV28 and TRBJ1-2, with D perhaps TRBD1 (5 bases). The CDR3, as DNA: TGTGCCAGCAGTTTTGTCCAGGGCGGCTATGGCTACACCTTC. Its protein product is CASSFVQGGYGYTF.